This T cell receptor beta chain came from a study of breast tumors, draining lymph nodes, adjacent tissues. Points from the study as a whole: Tumors had less TCR diversity than lymph nodes, more than nontumor tissue. Tumor and nontumor repertoires were significantly more similar in luminal-like than in basal-like breast cancer. The lymph node origin of tumor T cells was framed as consistent with a hypothesis, not demonstrated. Data fit most tumor T cells coming from lymph node, expanding in tumor.

Trimming pared 8 bases from V and 10 bases from J, leaving 18 bases between. The CDR3 contains 14 residues. The germline gives CDR1 PRHDT, CDR2 FYEKMQ (reference sequence). MiXCR, applied by TCRdb to the multiplex PCR reads, yields one record per CDR3 protein. The profile shows some 66,000 distinct CDR3 sequences, 57% of them singletons. Many counts were recorded for this clonotype. Its specificity is not known. This TCR derives from a female donor with breast cancer. Some clones in this sample may be carry-over from other donors' samples. The V and J genes are TRBV13 and TRBJ1-6; tentatively, D is TRBD1 (6 bases). Sample: breast tumor tissue. CDR3 sequence reads: CASRRRGAGSPLHF. CDR3 nucleotide sequence: TGTGCCAGCCGAAGGAGGGGGGCAGGATCACCCCTCCACTTT.